This TCR beta chain derives from a study of blood T cell repertoires in COVID-19. Study context: COVID-19 samples collected from the United States, Italy and Spain covered acute and convalescent phases. From T cells, B-cell-depleted T cells, or PBMCs came the material, which was cDNA or gDNA.

Methods used by the authors: Estimation of nucleated cell counts was performed using reference gene primer amplification. Produced via immunoSEQ multiplex PCR; TCRdb's table is partial and in-frame only. Clone size and V and J calls were adopted from that table, with D and trimming inferred from the DNA. The table records some 220,000 clones, nearly 95% of them present only once. Recruited during active infection, patients (from Seattle) were subsequently followed longitudinally. The length of the CDR3 is 17 residues. Germline CDR1 and CDR2: ENHRY and SYGVKD. V was cut by 2 bases and J by 6 bases, with 17 bases left in between.

The gene calls are TRBV10-3 and TRBJ1-6; D is perhaps TRBD1 (6 bases). The clonotype comes from a young man with COVID-19, enrolled during active disease. Material: peripheral blood. The CDR3 bases are TGTGCCATCAGTGAGACAGGGACACCCTTAGCTAATTCACCCCTCCACTTT. Its protein is CAISETGTPLANSPLHF.